This TCR beta chain stems from a study of early T cells in non-severe SARS-CoV-2 infection. Study-level background: Chains stayed unpaired after sequencing of bulk RNA from unsorted whole blood. Study conclusions and caveats: VDJdb matches were skewed toward anti-spike CD8 T cell responses.

TCRdb processed the 5' RACE reads anew with MiXCR; each CDR3 protein has one entry. Altogether some 80,000 distinct CDR3 sequences are present, 9.5% to 15% being singletons, with the ten largest covering less than 20%. After removal of 1 base from V and 0 bases from J, the junction contained 6 bases not matched to a gene. The CDR3 consists of 18 residues. This clonotype was seen many times. Its antigen remains unidentified. The J gene is TRBJ2-7, the V gene TRBV12-3 or TRBV12-4, with TRBD2 identical over 13 bases. Sequenced material: whole blood, taken at baseline. The clonotype originates from an adult who was a healthcare worker with PCR-confirmed SARS-CoV-2 infection or an uninfected control (not recorded which). The donor label of this sample is uncertain. CDR3 loop: CASSLETSGGFRSYEQYF. DNA for the CDR3: TGTGCCAGCAGTTTAGAGACTAGCGGGGGGTTCCGCTCCTACGAGCAGTACTTC.